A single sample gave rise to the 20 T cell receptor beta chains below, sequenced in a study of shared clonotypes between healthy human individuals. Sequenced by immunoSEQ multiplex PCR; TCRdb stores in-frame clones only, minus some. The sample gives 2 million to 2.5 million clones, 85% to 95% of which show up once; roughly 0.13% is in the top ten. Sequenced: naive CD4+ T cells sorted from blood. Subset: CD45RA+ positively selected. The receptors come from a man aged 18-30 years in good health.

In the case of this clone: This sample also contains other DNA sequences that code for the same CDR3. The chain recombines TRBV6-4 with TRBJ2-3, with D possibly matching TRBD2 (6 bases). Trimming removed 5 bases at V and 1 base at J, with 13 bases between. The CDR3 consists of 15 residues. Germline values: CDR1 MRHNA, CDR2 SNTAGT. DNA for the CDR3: TGTGCCAGCAGTCGGCAGGGAGGCGGCACAGATACGCAGTATTTT. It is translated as CASSRQGGGTDTQYF.

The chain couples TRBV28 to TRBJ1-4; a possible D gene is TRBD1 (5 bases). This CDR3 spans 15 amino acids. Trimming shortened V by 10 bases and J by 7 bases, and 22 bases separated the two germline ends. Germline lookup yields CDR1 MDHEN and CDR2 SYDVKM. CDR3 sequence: CATHPPQGLSEKLFF. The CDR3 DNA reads TGTGCCACCCATCCCCCCCAGGGACTAAGTGAAAAACTGTTTTTT.

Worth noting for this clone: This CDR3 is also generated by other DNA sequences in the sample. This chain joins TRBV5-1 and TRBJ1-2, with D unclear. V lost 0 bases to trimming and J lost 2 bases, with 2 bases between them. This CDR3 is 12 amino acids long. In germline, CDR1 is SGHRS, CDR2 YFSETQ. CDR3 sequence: CASSLANYGYTF. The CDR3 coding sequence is TGCGCCAGCAGCTTGGCCAACTATGGCTACACCTTC. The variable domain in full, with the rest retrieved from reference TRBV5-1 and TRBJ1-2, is KAGVTQTPRYLIKTRGQQVTLSCSPISGHRSVSWYQQTPGQGLQFLFEYFSETQRNKGNFPGRFSGRQFSNSRSEMNVSTLELGDSALYLCASSLANYGYTFGSGTRLTVV.

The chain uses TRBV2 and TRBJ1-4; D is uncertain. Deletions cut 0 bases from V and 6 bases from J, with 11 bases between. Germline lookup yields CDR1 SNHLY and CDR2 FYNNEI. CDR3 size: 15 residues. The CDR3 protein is CASSEARPAHEKLFF. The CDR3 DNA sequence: TGTGCCAGCAGTGAAGCCAGGCCGGCGCATGAAAAACTGTTTTTT.

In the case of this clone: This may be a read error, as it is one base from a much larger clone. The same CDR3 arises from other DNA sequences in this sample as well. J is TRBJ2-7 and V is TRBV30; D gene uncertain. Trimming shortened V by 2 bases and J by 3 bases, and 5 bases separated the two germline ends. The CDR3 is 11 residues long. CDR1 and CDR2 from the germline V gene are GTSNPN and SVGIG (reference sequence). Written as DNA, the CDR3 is TGTGCCTGGAGTTCGGACTACGAGCAGTACTTC. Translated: CAWSSDYEQYF.

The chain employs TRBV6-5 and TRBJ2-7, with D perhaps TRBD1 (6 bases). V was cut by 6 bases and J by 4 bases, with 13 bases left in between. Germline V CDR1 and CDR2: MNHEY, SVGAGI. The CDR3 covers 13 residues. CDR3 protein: CASSIGQKYEQYF. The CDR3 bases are TGTGCCAGCAGCATAGGACAGAAGTACGAGCAGTACTTC.

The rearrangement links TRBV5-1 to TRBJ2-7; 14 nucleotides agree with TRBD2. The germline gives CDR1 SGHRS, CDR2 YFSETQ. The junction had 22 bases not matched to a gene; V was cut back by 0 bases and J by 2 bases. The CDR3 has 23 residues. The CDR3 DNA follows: TGCGCCAGCAGCTTGGGAGGGCAACCCCCGGGGGCCCGACTAGCGGGAGGGACCTACGAGCAGTACTTC. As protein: CASSLGGQPPGARLAGGTYEQYF.

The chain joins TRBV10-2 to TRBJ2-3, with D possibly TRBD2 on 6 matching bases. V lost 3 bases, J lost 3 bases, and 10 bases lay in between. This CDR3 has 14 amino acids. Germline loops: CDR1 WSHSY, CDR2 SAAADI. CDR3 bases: TGCGCCAGCAGTGACGTTGGGAGGACAGATACGCAGTATTTT. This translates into CASSDVGRTDTQYF.

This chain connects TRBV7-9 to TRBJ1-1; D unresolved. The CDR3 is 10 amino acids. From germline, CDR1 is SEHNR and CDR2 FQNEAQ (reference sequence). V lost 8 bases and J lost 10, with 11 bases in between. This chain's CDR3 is CASEASGAFF. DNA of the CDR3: TGTGCCAGCGAGGCCAGCGGAGCTTTCTTT.

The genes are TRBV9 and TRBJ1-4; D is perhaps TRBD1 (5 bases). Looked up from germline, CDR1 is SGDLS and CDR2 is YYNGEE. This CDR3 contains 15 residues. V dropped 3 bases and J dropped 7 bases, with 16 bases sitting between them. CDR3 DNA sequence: TGTGCCAGCAGCGCAGCCTTTGGGGGTACTGAAAAACTGTTTTTT. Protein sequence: CASSAAFGGTEKLFF.

The CDR3 coding sequence is TGTGCCAGCAGCCGCTCCGGGACAGGCGCTCCCTATGGCTACACCTTC. This sequence encodes CASSRSGTGAPYGYTF. V usage is TRBV7-9 and J usage is TRBJ1-2; 8 bases agree with TRBD1. Per the germline V gene, CDR1 is SEHNR and CDR2 is FQNEAQ (reference sequence). This CDR3 spans 16 amino acids. V dropped 5 bases and J dropped 4; count of bases not matched to a gene: 12.

In DNA, the CDR3 is TGTGCCACTAATCGGGGGACAGGGACGTTTTACGAGCAGTACTTC. It yields the protein CATNRGTGTFYEQYF. V usage is TRBV6-5 and J usage is TRBJ2-7; 9 bases agree with TRBD1. There are 15 residues in the CDR3. Germline V CDR1 and CDR2: MNHEY, SVGAGI. V was clipped by 10 bases and J by 4 bases; unmatched bases: 14.

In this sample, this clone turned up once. CDR3 loop: CAWKGMDLNEKLFF. The CDR3 region has the DNA TGTGCCTGGAAGGGTATGGACCTTAATGAAAAACTGTTTTTT. This chain links TRBV30 with TRBJ1-4; D not resolved. Trimming stripped 4 bases from V and 4 bases from J, with 13 bases between. Germline V gene lookup returns CDR1 GTSNPN and CDR2 SVGIG (reference sequence). The CDR3 has 14 residues.

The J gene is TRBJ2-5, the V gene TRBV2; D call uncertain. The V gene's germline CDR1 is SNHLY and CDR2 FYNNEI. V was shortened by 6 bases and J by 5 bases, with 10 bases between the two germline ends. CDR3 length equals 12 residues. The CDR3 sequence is CASSPASETQYF. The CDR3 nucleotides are TGTGCCAGCAGCCCCGCATCGGAGACCCAGTACTTC. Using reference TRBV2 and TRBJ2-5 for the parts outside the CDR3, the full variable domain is EPEVTQTPSHQVTQMGQEVILRCVPISNHLYFYWYRQILGQKVEFLVSFYNNEISEKSEIFDDQFSVERPDGSNFTLKIRSTKLEDSAMYFCASSPASETQYFGPGTRLLVL.

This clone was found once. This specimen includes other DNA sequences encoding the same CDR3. CDR3 amino acids: CASSESYNSPLHF. CDR3 DNA: TGCGCCAGCAGTGAGTCCTATAATTCACCCCTCCACTTT. The chain uses TRBV10-1 and TRBJ1-6; D call uncertain. CDR3 length: 13 residues. The germline V gene encodes CDR1 WNHNN and CDR2 SYGVQD (reference sequence). Trimming removed 0 bases from V and 3 bases from J, with 0 bases in between.

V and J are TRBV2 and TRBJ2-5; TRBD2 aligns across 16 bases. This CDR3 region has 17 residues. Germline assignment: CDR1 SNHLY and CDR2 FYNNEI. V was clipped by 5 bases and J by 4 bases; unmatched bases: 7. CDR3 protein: CASSFGTSGRGRETQYF. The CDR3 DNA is TGTGCCAGCAGTTTCGGGACTAGCGGGAGGGGGCGAGAGACCCAGTACTTC.

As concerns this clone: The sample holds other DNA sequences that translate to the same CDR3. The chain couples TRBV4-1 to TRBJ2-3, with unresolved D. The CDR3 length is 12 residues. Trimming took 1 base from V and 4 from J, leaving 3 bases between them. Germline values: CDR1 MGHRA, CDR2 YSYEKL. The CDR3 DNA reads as TGCGCCAGCAGCCAAGTCCCAGATACGCAGTATTTT. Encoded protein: CASSQVPDTQYF.

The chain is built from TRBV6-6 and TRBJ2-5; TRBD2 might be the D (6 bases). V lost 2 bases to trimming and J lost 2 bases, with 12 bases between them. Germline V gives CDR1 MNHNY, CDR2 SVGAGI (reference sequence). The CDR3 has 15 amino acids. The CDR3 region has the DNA TGTGCCAGCAGTTACGCGGGGCCCTCTCAAGAGACCCAGTACTTC. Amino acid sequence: CASSYAGPSQETQYF.

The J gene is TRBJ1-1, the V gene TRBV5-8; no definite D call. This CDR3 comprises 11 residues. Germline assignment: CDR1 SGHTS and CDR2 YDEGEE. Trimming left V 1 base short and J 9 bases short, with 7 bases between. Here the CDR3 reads CASSLNQKAFF. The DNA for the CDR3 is TGTGCCAGCAGCTTGAACCAGAAAGCTTTCTTT.

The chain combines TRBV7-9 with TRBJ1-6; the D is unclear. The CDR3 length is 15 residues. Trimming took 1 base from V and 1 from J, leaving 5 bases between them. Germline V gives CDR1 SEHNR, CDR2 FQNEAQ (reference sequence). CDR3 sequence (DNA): TGTGCCAGCAGCTTAGGGGAGTCCTATAATTCACCCCTCCACTTT. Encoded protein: CASSLGESYNSPLHF. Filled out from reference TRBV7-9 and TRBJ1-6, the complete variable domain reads DTGVSQNPRHKITKRGQNVTFRCDPISEHNRLYWYRQTLGQGPEFLTYFQNEAQLEKSRLLSDRFSAERPKGSFSTLEIQRTEQGDSAMYLCASSLGESYNSPLHFGNGTRLTVT.